Following are 27 T cell receptor beta chains from one sample sequenced in a study of vaccination effects on CD4 cells after COVID-19. With the ViraFEST assay, the study expanded antigen-specific CD4+ T cells using viral peptide pools, then sequenced them. With about ten days of culture completed, CD4+ T cells were isolated. These TCRs are of unknown antigen specificity. The repertoire was sequenced with immunoSEQ multiplex PCR; TCRdb's copy has only in-frame clones and lacks some. The table shows approximately 87,000 clones, with roughly 80% occurring only once. The input for sequencing was CD4+ T cells from PBMCs cultured with HCoV-229E spike peptides, taken before COVID-19 vaccination. These receptors were taken from a human donor who received a COVID-19 vaccine.

The rearrangement joins TRBV28 to TRBJ2-7, with a weak D call TRBD1 (6 bases). The CDR3 length is 12 residues. Germline lookup yields CDR1 MDHEN and CDR2 SYDVKM. Trimming pared 5 bases from V and 3 bases from J, leaving 8 bases between. DNA for the CDR3: TGTGCCAGCAGTCCGGACAGCTACGAGCAGTACGTC. As protein: CASSPDSYEQYV.

This sequence joins TRBV25-1 and TRBJ1-3; no reliable D call. V lost 9 bases to trimming and J lost 0 bases, with 6 bases between them. The germline V gene has CDR1 MGHDK and CDR2 SYGVNS. The CDR3 runs 12 residues. The CDR3, as DNA: TGTGCCAGTACGAGCTCTGGAAACACCATATATTTT. This encodes CASTSSGNTIYF.

The chain couples TRBV6-5 to TRBJ2-3, with 9 nucleotides matching TRBD1. This CDR3 spans 14 amino acids. The germline gives CDR1 MNHEY, CDR2 SVGAGI. J lost 4 bases, V lost 11 bases, and 10 bases had no gene match. CDR3 loop: CACRQGVRADTQYF. The CDR3 bases are TGTGCCTGCCGACAGGGGGTGAGGGCAGATACGCAGTATTTT.

The chain combines TRBV6-5 with TRBJ2-7; D is undetermined. This CDR3 has 15 amino acids. The germline CDR1 and CDR2 sequences are MNHEY and SVGAGI. The V end lost 6 bases, the J end lost 3 bases, and 18 bases lay between the germline ends. The CDR3 protein is CASSPSRTQHYEQYV. For the CDR3, the DNA is TGTGCCAGCAGCCCCTCGAGAACCCAGCACTACGAGCAGTACGTC.

This CDR3 reads CASRSGYSSGNTIYF. CDR3 DNA: TGTGCCAGCAGATCAGGGTATAGCTCTGGAAACACCATATATTTT. V gene TRBV6-6 combines with J gene TRBJ1-3, with a possible D match to TRBD1 (5 bases). Trimming removed 6 bases at V and 0 bases at J, with 12 bases between. Germline V lookup: CDR1 MNHNY, CDR2 SVGAGI (reference sequence). The CDR3 has 15 amino acids.

The rearrangement links TRBV5-1 to TRBJ2-2, with D perhaps TRBD1 or TRBD2 (5 bases each). The CDR3 loop spans 16 amino acids. V lost 0 bases, J lost 7 bases, and 16 bases lay in between. Germline assignment: CDR1 SGHRS and CDR2 YFSETQ. This CDR3 is CASSLDGDLGYGELFF. In DNA form, the CDR3 reads TGCGCCAGCAGCTTGGATGGGGACCTAGGCTACGGGGAGCTGTTTTTT.

The chain couples TRBV28 to TRBJ2-3, with D perhaps TRBD1 (5 bases). V was pared by 9 bases and J by 2 bases, with 18 bases between. This CDR3 has 15 residues. CDR1 and CDR2 (germline): MDHEN, SYDVKM. The CDR3 spells CASQGPGRVTDTQYF. In nucleotides, the CDR3 is TGTGCCAGTCAGGGCCCGGGCAGGGTCACAGATACGCAGTATTTT.

V is TRBV5-1 and J is TRBJ1-2; 7 nucleotides match TRBD1. The ends lost 1 base at V and 4 bases at J; junction bases unmatched: 4. The CDR3 extends over 14 amino acids. CDR1 is SGHRS, CDR2 YFSETQ, per germline. The CDR3, as DNA: TGCGCCAGCAGCTTGTCACGGACAGGCTATGGCTACACCTTC. Translated, it gives CASSLSRTGYGYTF.

This chain joins TRBV6-4 and TRBJ2-3, with 11 bases matching TRBD1. This CDR3 is 16 amino acids long. Germline V CDR1 and CDR2: MRHNA, SNTAGT. Trimming took 5 bases from V and 5 from J; bases not matched to a gene: 9. CDR3 in amino acids: CASSRDPGTGGDTQYF. The CDR3 nucleotides are TGTGCCAGCAGTCGTGACCCCGGGACAGGGGGAGATACGCAGTATTTT.

This clone was seen more than once but under ten times. The genes are TRBV15 and TRBJ1-1; TRBD1 matches at 8 bases. V dropped 1 base and J dropped 1; count of bases not matched to a gene: 2. There are 15 residues in the CDR3. Looked up from germline, CDR1 is LNHNV and CDR2 is YYDKDF (reference sequence). CDR3 amino acids: CATSRGQGKNTEAFF. The CDR3 coding sequence is TGTGCCACCAGCAGAGGACAGGGGAAGAACACTGAAGCTTTCTTT.

The chain joins TRBV28 to TRBJ1-1; the D gene is possibly TRBD1 (6 bases). The CDR3 loop spans 12 amino acids. In germline, CDR1 is MDHEN, CDR2 SYDVKM. The germline V and J ends were trimmed by 5 bases and 5 bases, with 9 bases remaining between them. The CDR3 bases are TGTGCCAGCAGTAGTCAGGGGACTGAAGCTTTCTTT. This gives the protein CASSSQGTEAFF.

A few counts support this clone. V is TRBV5-1 and J is TRBJ1-1, with 12 bases fitting TRBD1. V gave up 4 bases and J gave up 4 bases; unmatched junction bases: 14. Germline V gene lookup returns CDR1 SGHRS and CDR2 YFSETQ. The CDR3 runs 18 residues. CDR3 DNA sequence: TGCGCCAGCAGCATCCCGGGGACAGGGGGCGGATCAATCACTGAAGCTTTCTTT. As protein: CASSIPGTGGGSITEAFF.

The rearrangement joins TRBV19 to TRBJ2-1, with D perhaps TRBD2 (5 bases). Trimming removed 6 bases from V and 8 bases from J, with 14 bases in between. Looked up from germline, CDR1 is LNHDA and CDR2 is SQIVND (reference sequence). The CDR3 extends over 13 amino acids. The CDR3 bases are TGTGCCAGTAGAGGAGGCGCACGGTATGAGCAGTTCTTC. The encoded protein is CASRGGARYEQFF.

This clone was detected a few times. The rearrangement uses TRBV7-3 and TRBJ2-3; no firm D call. The CDR3 runs 14 residues. Germline lookup yields CDR1 SGHTA and CDR2 FQGTGA. Trimming took 2 bases from V and 0 from J, leaving 6 bases between them. The DNA for the CDR3 is TGTGCCAGCAGCTTATCTATCAGCACAGATACGCAGTATTTT. Protein: CASSLSISTDTQYF.

This chain uses TRBV5-1 with TRBJ1-1; D not certain. Deletions cut 5 bases from V and 2 bases from J, with 10 bases between. The CDR3 runs 13 residues. Germline CDR1 reads SGHRS; CDR2 reads YFSETQ. The CDR3 sequence: CASRSEPNTEAFF. The CDR3 nucleotides read TGCGCCAGCAGATCTGAGCCCAACACTGAAGCTTTCTTT.

The chain links TRBV7-2 to TRBJ1-6, with D uncertain. V gave up 1 base and J gave up 9 bases, with 13 bases separating them. The CDR3 length is 15 residues. Germline values: CDR1 SGHTA, CDR2 FQGNSA. The CDR3 coding sequence is TGTGCCAGCAGCTTAGAGTCAGAGATTCTTTCACCCCTCCACTTT. Translation gives CASSLESEILSPLHF. The whole variable domain, filled in from reference TRBV7-2 and TRBJ1-6, reads GAGVSQSPSNKVTEKGKDVELRCDPISGHTALYWYRQSLGQGLEFLIYFQGNSAPDKSGLPSDRFSAERTGGSVSTLTIQRTQQEDSAVYLCASSLESEILSPLHFGNGTRLTVT.

The chain couples TRBV5-8 to TRBJ2-3; possible D gene TRBD1, 5 bases. From germline, CDR1 is SGHTS and CDR2 YDEGEE. The CDR3 loop spans 15 amino acids. V was trimmed by 4 bases and J by 3 bases, leaving 15 bases between them. The CDR3 sequence: CASSGAATRTDTQYF. CDR3 sequence (DNA): TGTGCCAGCAGCGGGGCGGCGACAAGAACAGATACGCAGTATTTT.

This sequence joins TRBV6-4 and TRBJ2-3; TRBD1 is a possible D gene (5 bases). The CDR3 runs 14 residues. V lost 1 base and J 4 bases, leaving 9 bases between the germline ends. CDR1 and CDR2 from the germline V gene are MRHNA and SNTAGT. The CDR3 is CASSDFQGADTQYF. As DNA, the CDR3 is TGTGCCAGCAGTGACTTTCAGGGCGCAGATACGCAGTATTTT.

The V and J genes are TRBV9 and TRBJ1-1, with D maybe TRBD1 (6 bases). Germline loops: CDR1 SGDLS, CDR2 YYNGEE. This CDR3 is 15 amino acids long. Trimming left V 4 bases short and J 4 bases short, with 17 bases between. CDR3: CASSSRGGAGTEAFF. For the CDR3, the DNA is TGTGCCAGCAGCTCCCGAGGGGGGGCAGGCACTGAAGCTTTCTTT.

This chain connects TRBV13 to TRBJ2-2; the D gene is possibly TRBD1 (6 bases). Trimming shortened V by 5 bases and J by 6 bases, and 13 bases separated the two germline ends. Germline CDR1 and CDR2: PRHDT and FYEKMQ (reference sequence). This CDR3 has 14 amino acids. The CDR3 bases are TGTGCCAGCAGCCCGTACCGACAGGCCGGGGAGCTGTTTTTT. Its translation is CASSPYRQAGELFF.

The CDR3 spells CASGLIVGGPVAEAFF. The CDR3 DNA follows: TGTGCTAGTGGTTTAATAGTTGGGGGGCCGGTAGCTGAAGCTTTCTTT. This sequence joins TRBV12-5 and TRBJ1-1; a possible D gene is TRBD1 (6 bases). Looked up from germline, CDR1 is LGHNT and CDR2 is FRNRAP. The germline V and J ends were trimmed by 3 bases and 6 bases, with 20 bases remaining between them. The CDR3 sequence is 16 residues long.

The rearrangement joins TRBV7-2 to TRBJ2-2, with D possibly TRBD1 on 5 matching bases. The germline V gene encodes CDR1 SGHTA and CDR2 FQGNSA. This CDR3 has 15 residues. The V gene lost 2 bases and the J gene lost 4 bases, with 11 bases spanning the gap. The CDR3 here is CASSLILQATGELFF. CDR3 DNA: TGTGCCAGCAGCTTAATTCTACAGGCCACCGGGGAGCTGTTTTTT.

The chain couples TRBV4-1 to TRBJ1-1; the D is unclear. This CDR3 contains 14 residues. CDR1 and CDR2 (germline): MGHRA, YSYEKL. V was cut by 0 bases and J by 1 base, with 6 bases left in between. CDR3 protein: CASSQDPRNTEAFF. CDR3 nucleotide sequence: TGCGCCAGCAGCCAAGATCCCAGGAACACTGAAGCTTTCTTT.

The genes are TRBV19 and TRBJ1-5, with 10 bases lining up with TRBD1. The CDR3 is 17 residues long. Germline values: CDR1 LNHDA, CDR2 SQIVND (reference sequence). V lost 4 bases, J lost 7 bases, and 13 bases stayed unmatched. The CDR3, as DNA: TGTGCCAGTAGTACCCTAGACCGGGACAGGGGTAGGCAGCCCCAGCATTTT. Residues: CASSTLDRDRGRQPQHF.

The J gene is TRBJ2-2, the V gene TRBV5-1; perhaps D is TRBD1 or TRBD2 (6 bases each). In germline, CDR1 is SGHRS, CDR2 YFSETQ. Trimming stripped 0 bases from V and 5 bases from J, with 14 bases between. The length of the CDR3 is 16 residues. The CDR3: CASSLEPGGGTGELFF. DNA of the CDR3: TGCGCCAGCAGCTTGGAACCCGGGGGCGGAACCGGGGAGCTGTTTTTT.

The chain employs TRBV28 and TRBJ2-3; 8 positions match TRBD2. Germline CDR1 and CDR2: MDHEN and SYDVKM. The CDR3 is made up of 14 amino acids. Trimming removed 7 bases from V and 4 bases from J; junction bases left unmatched: 7. The CDR3 reads CASMAPGGADTQYF. Here the CDR3 DNA reads TGTGCCAGCATGGCCCCGGGGGGGGCAGATACGCAGTATTTT.

The genes are TRBV10-3 and TRBJ2-1; the match to TRBD2 covers 11 bases. Looked up from germline, CDR1 is ENHRY and CDR2 is SYGVKD. V lost 0 bases and J lost 6; bases outside the gene matches: 7. CDR3 size: 17 residues. CDR3 amino acids: CAISESSLAGVINEQFF. The CDR3, as DNA: TGTGCCATCAGTGAGTCCTCACTAGCGGGGGTTATCAATGAGCAGTTCTTC.